This T cell receptor beta chain was sequenced during a study of human T cells and chemical hapten exposure. Study background: Diphenylcyclopropenone, dosed weekly to the scalp, was given to patients throughout the approximately 23-week study.

Indicated time point: patch test 3, about 24 weeks after DPC sensitization. Described treatment: therapeutic diphenylcyclopropenone sensitization with weekly scalp DPC. TCRdb processed the RACE reads anew with MiXCR; each CDR3 protein has one entry. The sample records about 76,000 distinct CDR3 sequences, 10% to 15% being singletons. The germline gives CDR1 SGDLS, CDR2 YYNGEE. There are 14 residues in the CDR3. Trimming shortened V by 0 bases and J by 2 bases, and 9 bases separated the two germline ends. Study-level findings and limits: Patch test score showed a positive correlation with PT1 expanded TCR counts. Significantly more large CDR3 similarity clusters arose among expanded TCRs than among controls. The donor cohort had alopecia, so its immune response may not match that of healthy people.

As concerns this clonotype: As yet, its antigen is unknown.

The chain is built from TRBV9 and TRBJ2-7; D is unclear. The sequence derives from a woman aged 45 to 65 with alopecia areata. Some clones in this sample may be carry-over from other donors' samples. Sequenced material: whole blood, taken in connection with sensitization to the hapten diphenylcyclopropenone (DPC). CDR3 loop: CASSVGVWTYEQYF. The CDR3 bases are TGTGCCAGCAGCGTAGGGGTTTGGACCTACGAGCAGTACTTC.